What follows describes a single T cell receptor beta chain. Clones were read by immunoSEQ multiplex PCR, and TCRdb kept only the in-frame ones, dropping some. This repertoire shows fewer than 250,000 clones, roughly 80% found once; its top ten account for under 15%. The data are from a study of blood T cell repertoires in COVID-19. The specimen sequenced was peripheral blood. The source of this sequence is a woman between 45 and 65 years old with acute or convalescent COVID-19.

The chain's CDR3 is CASRYSFNTEAFF. The CDR3 DNA is TGTGCCAGTAGATACAGCTTCAACACTGAAGCTTTCTTT. The gene calls are TRBV19 and TRBJ1-1; D ambiguous. The germline V and J ends were trimmed by 6 bases and 2 bases, with 10 bases remaining between them. The CDR3 contains 13 residues. In germline, CDR1 is LNHDA, CDR2 SQIVND (reference sequence).